The 20 T cell receptor beta chains listed next were all sequenced from one sample in a study of tumor-infiltrating lymphocytes in primary liver carcinoma. Each 20-30 mg portion of unsorted bulk tissue served as the source for co-extraction of RNA and DNA. From approximately 530 ng of total RNA, TCR beta-specific cDNA was reverse-transcribed using a constant-region primer. What produced the TCR beta libraries was three nested multiplex PCR rounds using slightly modified ARM-PCR. The first two PCR rounds used TRBV1-TRBV30 primers with a Cbeta primer, 9 to 11 cycles each. MiXCR was run by TCRdb on the multiplex PCR reads, yielding one entry per CDR3 protein. The sample records approximately 110,000 distinct CDR3 sequences, 64% being singletons. Specimen: liver tumor tissue from sampling region 3. Subset indicated: tumor region T3, left-lateral pole. The receptors here all came from a woman aged 55-70 years with primary liver carcinoma and hepatitis B virus infection.

In its sample, this clonotype was seen many times. One junction end does not reproduce the germline sequence, and a read error may be involved. This chain uses TRBV5-6 with TRBJ2-1; D might be TRBD2 (6 bases). Germline CDR1 is SGHDT and CDR2 is YYEEEE. The CDR3 covers 14 residues. As DNA, the CDR3 is TGTGCCAGCAGCTTGACTAGCTCCCACAATGAGCAGTTCTTC. Protein sequence: CASSLTSSHNEQFF.

Remarks on this clonotype: A clone one base away is much larger, so this may be a read error. V is TRBV12-3 or TRBV12-4 and J is TRBJ2-1; D unclear. The DNA matches TRBJ2-7 better at its end, which makes the J call doubtful. The CDR3 spans 12 residues. In DNA form, the CDR3 reads TGTGCCAGCAGTTTAAACCGGGTCCAGCAGTACTTC. Translation gives CASSLNRVQQYF.

This rearrangement joins TRBV29-1 to TRBJ1-1; 7 nucleotides match TRBD1. The CDR3 is made up of 13 amino acids. Germline V CDR1 and CDR2: SQVTM, ANQGSEA. CDR3 in DNA: TGCGGCACCCTAGGGGGCTCTAGCACTGAAGCTTTCTTT. This translates into CGTLGGSSTEAFF.

About this clonotype itself: An end of the junction does not agree with germline; a read error may underlie this. This chain uses TRBV6-5 with TRBJ1-2; 12 bases align to TRBD1. The CDR3 runs to 14 residues. The germline V gene has CDR1 MNHEY and CDR2 SVGAGI. This CDR3 reads CASKRGQGAYGYTF. DNA for the CDR3: TGTGCCAGCAAGCGGGGACAGGGGGCATATGGTTACACCTTC.

On this clonotype itself: This clone may be a read error of a much larger clone one base away. The V and J genes are TRBV6-1 and TRBJ2-7; TRBD2 matches at 7 bases. CDR3 length: 15 amino acids. Per the germline V gene, CDR1 is MNHNS and CDR2 is SASEGT. J was trimmed by 3 bases and V by 1 base; bases with no gene match: 6. CDR3 in DNA: TGTGCCAGCAGTGAAGGGAGCGGGGAGTTCTACGAGCAGTACTTC. It specifies CASSEGSGEFYEQYF.

The chain combines TRBV29-1 with TRBJ2-3; 7 bases agree with TRBD2. After removal of 4 bases from V and 4 bases from J, the junction contained 8 bases not matched to a gene. There are 14 residues in the CDR3. CDR1 is SQVTM, CDR2 ANQGSEA, per germline. The CDR3 DNA reads as TGCAGCGTTGTTGGCGGGAGAGATGCAGATACGCAGTATTTT. The encoded protein is CSVVGGRDADTQYF.

This clonotype was detected many times. V usage is TRBV28 and J usage is TRBJ1-1; TRBD1 is a possible D gene (5 bases). CDR3 length equals 15 residues. Between the trimmed V and J ends, which lost 3 bases and 1 base, there was a span of 12 bases. Per the germline V gene, CDR1 is MDHEN and CDR2 is SYDVKM. CDR3 sequence: CASSFHSRGNTEAFF. The DNA for the CDR3 is TGTGCCAGCAGTTTTCATTCTAGGGGGAACACTGAAGCTTTCTTT. Supplemented by reference TRBV28 and TRBJ1-1, the full variable domain reads DVKVTQSSRYLVKRTGEKVFLECVQDMDHENMFWYRQDPGLGLRLIYFSYDVKMKEKGDIPEGYSVSREKKERFSLILESASTNQTSMYLCASSFHSRGNTEAFFGQGTRLTVV.

Turning to this clonotype: A read error may explain this, as a much larger clone is one base away. The chain couples TRBV5-1 to TRBJ2-7, with 7 nucleotides matching TRBD1. The CDR3 sequence is 13 residues long. Germline V gives CDR1 SGHRS, CDR2 YFSETQ. The CDR3 region is CASSLGDSYERYF. DNA for the CDR3: TGCGCCAGCAGCTTGGGGGACAGCTACGAGCGGTACTTC.

This clonotype was detected many times. This rearrangement joins TRBV6-1 to TRBJ2-2; possibly TRBD2 for D (5 bases). The CDR3 length is 13 residues. CDR1 and CDR2 (germline): MNHNS, SASEGT. V was shortened by 5 bases and J by 5 bases, with 9 bases between the two germline ends. In DNA, the CDR3 is TGTGCCAGCAGTATCCGGGGTACCGGGGAGCTGTTTTTT. Protein: CASSIRGTGELFF.

The chain links TRBV29-1 to TRBJ2-1; unclear D gene. The CDR3 length is 13 residues. Germline V gene data show CDR1 as SQVTM and CDR2 as ANQGSEA. The ends were cut back, 4 bases at V and 7 bases at J, with 14 bases in the middle. The chain's CDR3 is CSVGEPARNEQFF. DNA for the CDR3: TGCAGCGTTGGAGAACCAGCACGGAATGAGCAGTTCTTC.

The V and J genes are TRBV11-2 and TRBJ1-6; D call uncertain. CDR3 length: 12 residues. V was pared by 5 bases and J by 14 bases, with 13 bases between. Germline loops: CDR1 SGHAT, CDR2 FQNNGV. CDR3 sequence: CASSIAGQALHF. In nucleotides, the CDR3 is TGTGCCAGCAGCATAGCTGGGCAAGCCCTCCACTTT.

A word on this clonotype: Germline is not matched at one junction end, which may reflect a read error. The chain has TRBV28 and TRBJ2-5; 7 bases line up with TRBD2. Looked up from germline, CDR1 is MDHEN and CDR2 is SYDVKM. CDR3 length: 14 amino acids. In nucleotides, the CDR3 is TGTGCCAGCACCGCTAGTGGGAGGGCTGAGACCCAGAACTTC. This codes for CASTASGRAETQNF.

This clonotype was picked up many times. J is TRBJ1-4 and V is TRBV2; possible D gene TRBD1, 5 bases. Germline lookup yields CDR1 SNHLY and CDR2 FYNNEI. CDR3 length equals 14 residues. V was shortened by 6 bases and J by 0 bases, with 8 bases between the two germline ends. The CDR3 DNA reads TGTGCCAGCAGCGAGACAGCAACTAATGAAAAACTGTTTTTT. Encoded protein: CASSETATNEKLFF.

Turning to this clonotype: A much larger clone differs by one base, so this may be a read error. The CDR3 DNA follows: TGCGGCGTTGGAGAGAACAGCAATCAGCCCCAGCATTTT. This sequence encodes CGVGENSNQPQHF. This sequence joins TRBV29-1 and TRBJ1-5; no definite D call. CDR3 size: 13 residues. CDR1 and CDR2 (germline): SQVTM, ANQGSEA.

This clonotype showed up just a few times. The chain is built from TRBV28 and TRBJ1-6, with 7 bases matching TRBD1. This CDR3 comprises 15 residues. Germline CDR1 and CDR2: MDHEN and SYDVKM. With V trimmed by 5 bases and J by 5 bases, 6 bases remained unmatched. Written as DNA, the CDR3 is TGTGCCAGCAGTAATGGACAGGTTCATAATTCACCCCTCCACTTT. Translation gives CASSNGQVHNSPLHF.

A note on this clonotype: The junction shows a germline mismatch at one end, possibly a read error. This rearrangement joins TRBV11-1 to TRBJ2-2; D is unclear. Germline CDR1 reads SGHAT; CDR2 reads FQDESV (reference sequence). The CDR3 sequence is 12 residues long. This chain's CDR3 is CVSSLLPGELFF. In nucleotides, the CDR3 is TGTGTCAGCAGCCTACTACCAGGGGAGCTGTTTTTT. The full variable domain, completed using reference TRBV11-1 and TRBJ2-2, is EAEVAQSPRYKITEKSQAVAFWCDPISGHATLYWYRQILGQGPELLVQFQDESVVDDSQLPKDRFSAERLKGVDSTLKIQPAELGDSAMYLCVSSLLPGELFFGEGSRLTVL.

This clonotype was observed a handful of times. The chain combines TRBV28 with TRBJ2-1; D unresolved. Germline lookup yields CDR1 MDHEN and CDR2 SYDVKM. Trimming stripped 4 bases from V and 2 bases from J, with 18 bases between. CDR3 size: 17 residues. The CDR3 sequence: CASSSILGRGTYNEQFF. Written as DNA, the CDR3 is TGTGCCAGCAGTTCGATCCTTGGACGCGGAACCTACAATGAGCAGTTCTTC.

With respect to this clonotype: A junction end diverges from the germline sequence, so it may reflect a read error. The rearrangement uses TRBV7-8 and TRBJ2-3; 8 nucleotides agree with TRBD2. The CDR3 has 14 amino acids. The V gene's germline CDR1 is SGHVS and CDR2 FQNEAQ. In DNA form, the CDR3 reads TGTACCAGGACCCCGGTGACTAGCGCGGATACGCAGTATTTT. Protein sequence: CTRTPVTSADTQYF. Variable domain in full (rest from reference TRBV7-8 and TRBJ2-3): GAGVSQSPRYKVAKRGQDVALRCDPISGHVSLFWYQQALGQGPEFLTYFQNEAQLDKSGLPSDRFFAERPEGSVSTLKIQRTQQEDSAVYLCTRTPVTSADTQYFGPGTRLTVL.

This chain uses TRBV28 with TRBJ2-7; 9 nucleotides line up with TRBD1. The trim removed 5 bases at V and 6 bases at J, leaving 11 bases unmatched. Germline CDR1 and CDR2: MDHEN and SYDVKM. The CDR3 consists of 15 residues. The DNA of the CDR3 is TGTGCCAGCAGTCTCCTAGGACAGGGGCTCCGCGAGCAGTACTTC. Protein product: CASSLLGQGLREQYF. The complete variable domain, with remaining parts taken from reference TRBV28 and TRBJ2-7, reads DVKVTQSSRYLVKRTGEKVFLECVQDMDHENMFWYRQDPGLGLRLIYFSYDVKMKEKGDIPEGYSVSREKKERFSLILESASTNQTSMYLCASSLLGQGLREQYFGPGTRLTVT.

This clonotype was counted a few times. A junction end diverges from the germline sequence, so it may reflect a read error. This rearrangement joins TRBV28 to TRBJ1-5, with D possibly being TRBD1 (6 bases). The length of the CDR3 is 14 residues. CDR1 is MDHEN and CDR2 is SYDVKM in the germline V gene. The DNA of the CDR3 is TGTGCCAGCACTAGATGGGGGGACAATCAGCCCCAGCTCTTT. Protein: CASTRWGDNQPQLF.